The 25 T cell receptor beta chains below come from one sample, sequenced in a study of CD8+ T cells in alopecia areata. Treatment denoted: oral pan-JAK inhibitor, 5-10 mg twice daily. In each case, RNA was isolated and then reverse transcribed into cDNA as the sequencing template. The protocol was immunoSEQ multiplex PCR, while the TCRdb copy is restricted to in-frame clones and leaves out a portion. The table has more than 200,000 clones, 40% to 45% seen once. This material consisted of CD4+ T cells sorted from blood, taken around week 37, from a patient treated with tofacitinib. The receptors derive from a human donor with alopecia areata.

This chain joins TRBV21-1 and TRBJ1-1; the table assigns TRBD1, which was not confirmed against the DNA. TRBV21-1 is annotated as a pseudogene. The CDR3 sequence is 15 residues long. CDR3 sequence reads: CASSPSGTGDTEAFF. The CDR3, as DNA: TGTGCCAGCAGCCCTTCCGGGACAGGGGACACTGAAGCTTTCTTT.

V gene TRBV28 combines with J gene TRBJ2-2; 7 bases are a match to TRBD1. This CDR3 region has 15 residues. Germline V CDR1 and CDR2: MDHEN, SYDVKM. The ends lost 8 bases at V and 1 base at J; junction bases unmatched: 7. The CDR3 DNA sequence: TGTGCCAGCCTGGGACAGCCACTGAACACCGGGGAGCTGTTTTTT. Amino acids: CASLGQPLNTGELFF.

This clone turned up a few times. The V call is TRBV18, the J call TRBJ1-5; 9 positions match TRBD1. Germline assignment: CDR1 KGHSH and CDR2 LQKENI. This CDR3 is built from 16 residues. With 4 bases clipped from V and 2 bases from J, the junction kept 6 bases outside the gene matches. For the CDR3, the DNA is TGTGCCAGCTCACAGGGACAGGGTATTGGCAATCAGCCCCAGCATTTT. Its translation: CASSQGQGIGNQPQHF.

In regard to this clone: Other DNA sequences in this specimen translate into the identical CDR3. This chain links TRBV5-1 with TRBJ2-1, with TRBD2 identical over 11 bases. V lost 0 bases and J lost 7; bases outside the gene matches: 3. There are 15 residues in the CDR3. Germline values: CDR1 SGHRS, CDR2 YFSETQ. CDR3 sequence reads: CASSLALAGGNEQFF. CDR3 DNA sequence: TGCGCCAGCAGCTTGGCTCTAGCGGGGGGTAATGAGCAGTTCTTC. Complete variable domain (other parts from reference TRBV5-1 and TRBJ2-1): KAGVTQTPRYLIKTRGQQVTLSCSPISGHRSVSWYQQTPGQGLQFLFEYFSETQRNKGNFPGRFSGRQFSNSRSEMNVSTLELGDSALYLCASSLALAGGNEQFFGPGTRLTVL.

This CDR3 is CASSYNLLAENEQFF. Here the CDR3 DNA reads TGTGCCAGCAGTTATAACCTCCTAGCGGAGAATGAGCAGTTCTTC. The rearrangement uses TRBV6-5 and TRBJ2-1; 7 nucleotides line up with TRBD2. The germline CDR1 and CDR2 sequences are MNHEY and SVGAGI. With 3 bases clipped from V and 7 bases from J, the junction kept 9 bases outside the gene matches. This CDR3 is 15 amino acids long.

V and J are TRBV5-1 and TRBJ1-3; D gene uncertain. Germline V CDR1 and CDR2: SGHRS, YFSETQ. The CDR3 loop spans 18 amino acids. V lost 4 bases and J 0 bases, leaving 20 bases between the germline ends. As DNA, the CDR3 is TGCGCCAGCAGCACGGGCCTACTAACTCGCCTCTCTGGAAACACCATATATTTT. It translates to CASSTGLLTRLSGNTIYF.

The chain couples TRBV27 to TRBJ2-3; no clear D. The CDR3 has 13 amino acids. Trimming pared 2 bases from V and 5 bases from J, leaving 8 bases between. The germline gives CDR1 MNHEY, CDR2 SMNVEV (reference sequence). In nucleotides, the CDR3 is TGTGCCAGCAGTTTACCAAACGGAGATACGCAGTATTTT. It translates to CASSLPNGDTQYF.

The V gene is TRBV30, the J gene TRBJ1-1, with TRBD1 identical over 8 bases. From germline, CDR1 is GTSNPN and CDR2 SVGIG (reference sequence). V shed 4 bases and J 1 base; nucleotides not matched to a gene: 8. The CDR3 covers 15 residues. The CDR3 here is CAWTRYRGANTEAFF. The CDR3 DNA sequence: TGTGCCTGGACTAGGTACAGGGGGGCGAACACTGAAGCTTTCTTT.

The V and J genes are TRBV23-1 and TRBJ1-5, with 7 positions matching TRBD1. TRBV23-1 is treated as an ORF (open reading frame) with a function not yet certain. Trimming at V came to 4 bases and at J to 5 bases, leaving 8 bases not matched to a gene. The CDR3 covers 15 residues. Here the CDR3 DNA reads TGCGCCAGCAGTCGAGGGACAGCGCGGGATCAGCCCCAGCATTTT. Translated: CASSRGTARDQPQHF.

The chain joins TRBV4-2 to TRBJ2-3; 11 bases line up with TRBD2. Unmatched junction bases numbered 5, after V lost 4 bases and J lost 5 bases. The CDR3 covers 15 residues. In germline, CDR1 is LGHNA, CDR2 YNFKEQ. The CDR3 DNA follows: TGTGCCAGCAGCCCCACTAGCGGGAGCGTAGATACGCAGTATTTT. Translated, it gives CASSPTSGSVDTQYF.

As DNA, the CDR3 is TGTGCCAGTAGCCCCTCAGGACGAGGGATCTCCTACGAGCAGTACTTC. Translating gives CASSPSGRGISYEQYF. This chain links TRBV19 with TRBJ2-7, with TRBD2 as a possible D gene (5 bases). The CDR3 loop spans 16 amino acids. The V and J ends lost 6 bases and 0 bases respectively, with 18 bases between them. The germline V gene has CDR1 LNHDA and CDR2 SQIVND (reference sequence).

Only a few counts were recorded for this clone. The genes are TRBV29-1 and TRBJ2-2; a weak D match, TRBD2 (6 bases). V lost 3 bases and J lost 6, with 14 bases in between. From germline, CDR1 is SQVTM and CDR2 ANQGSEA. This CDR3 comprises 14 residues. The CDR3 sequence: CSVDWGVGAGELFF. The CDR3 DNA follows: TGCAGCGTTGATTGGGGGGTGGGCGCCGGGGAGCTGTTTTTT.

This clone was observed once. Here the CDR3 DNA reads TGTGCCAGCAGCTTAGAGGGGACTAGCAAGAACATTCAGTACTTC. It encodes CASSLEGTSKNIQYF. The chain carries TRBV7-8 and TRBJ2-4, with 9 nucleotides matching TRBD2. The CDR3 totals 15 residues. The ends lost 1 base at V and 7 bases at J; junction bases unmatched: 5. Per the germline V gene, CDR1 is SGHVS and CDR2 is FQNEAQ.

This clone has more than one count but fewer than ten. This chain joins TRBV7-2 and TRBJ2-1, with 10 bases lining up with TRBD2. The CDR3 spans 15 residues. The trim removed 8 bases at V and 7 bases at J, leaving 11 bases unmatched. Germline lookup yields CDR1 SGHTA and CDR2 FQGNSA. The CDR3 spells CASAPQTSGWNEQFF. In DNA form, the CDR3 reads TGTGCCAGCGCCCCGCAGACTAGCGGGTGGAATGAGCAGTTCTTC.

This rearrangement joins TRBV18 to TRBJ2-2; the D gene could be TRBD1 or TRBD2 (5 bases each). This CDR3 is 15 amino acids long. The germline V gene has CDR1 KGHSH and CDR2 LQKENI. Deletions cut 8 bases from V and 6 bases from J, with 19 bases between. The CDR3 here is CASTMGELSAGELFF. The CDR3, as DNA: TGTGCCAGCACGATGGGGGAACTTTCCGCCGGGGAGCTGTTTTTT.

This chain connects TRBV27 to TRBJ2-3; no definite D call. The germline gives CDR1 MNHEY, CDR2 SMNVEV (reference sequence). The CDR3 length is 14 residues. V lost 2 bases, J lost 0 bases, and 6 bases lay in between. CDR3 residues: CASSLVVSTDTQYF. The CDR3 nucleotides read TGTGCCAGCAGTTTAGTTGTTAGCACAGATACGCAGTATTTT.

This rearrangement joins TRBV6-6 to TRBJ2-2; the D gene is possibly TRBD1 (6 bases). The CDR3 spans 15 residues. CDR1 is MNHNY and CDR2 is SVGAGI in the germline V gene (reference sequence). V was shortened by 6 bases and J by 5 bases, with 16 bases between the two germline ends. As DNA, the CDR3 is TGTGCCAGCAGCCAAACCCTACAGGGTACCGGGGAGCTGTTTTTT. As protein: CASSQTLQGTGELFF.

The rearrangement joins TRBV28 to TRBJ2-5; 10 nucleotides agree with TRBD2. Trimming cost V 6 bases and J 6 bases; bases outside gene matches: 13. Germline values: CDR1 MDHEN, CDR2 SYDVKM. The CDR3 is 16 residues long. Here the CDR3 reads CASRPTTPSGSKTQYF. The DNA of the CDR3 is TGTGCCAGCAGACCCACAACCCCTAGCGGGAGTAAGACCCAGTACTTC. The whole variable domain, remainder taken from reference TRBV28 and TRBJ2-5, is DVKVTQSSRYLVKRTGEKVFLECVQDMDHENMFWYRQDPGLGLRLIYFSYDVKMKEKGDIPEGYSVSREKKERFSLILESASTNQTSMYLCASRPTTPSGSKTQYFGPGTRLLVL.

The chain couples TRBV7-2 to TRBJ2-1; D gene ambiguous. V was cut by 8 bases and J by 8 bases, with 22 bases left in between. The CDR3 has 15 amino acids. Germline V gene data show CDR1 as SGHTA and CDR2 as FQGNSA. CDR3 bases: TGTGCCAGCGCCGTCGGGCCCACATCCTCGGATGAGCAGTTCTTC. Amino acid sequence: CASAVGPTSSDEQFF.

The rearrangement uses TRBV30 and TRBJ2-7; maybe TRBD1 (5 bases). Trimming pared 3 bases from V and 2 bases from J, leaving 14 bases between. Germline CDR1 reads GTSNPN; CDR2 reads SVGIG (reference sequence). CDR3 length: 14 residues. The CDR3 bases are TGTGCCTGGAGGTTACCCTTGGGGCCCTACGAGCAGTACTTC. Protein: CAWRLPLGPYEQYF.

In nucleotides, the CDR3 is TGTGCCAGCAGCTTAAGGAGGGAAGATACGCAGTATTTT. This gives the protein CASSLRREDTQYF. J is TRBJ2-3 and V is TRBV7-3; TRBD2 is a possible D gene (6 bases). CDR1 is SGHTA, CDR2 FQGTGA, per germline. V lost 1 base, J lost 5 bases, and 7 bases lay in between. This CDR3 contains 13 residues.

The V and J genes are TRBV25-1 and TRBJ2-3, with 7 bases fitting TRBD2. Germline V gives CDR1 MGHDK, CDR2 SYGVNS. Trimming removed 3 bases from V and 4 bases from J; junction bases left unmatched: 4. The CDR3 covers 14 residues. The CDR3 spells CASSELAGPDTQYF. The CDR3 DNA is TGTGCCAGCAGTGAGTTAGCGGGTCCAGATACGCAGTATTTT.

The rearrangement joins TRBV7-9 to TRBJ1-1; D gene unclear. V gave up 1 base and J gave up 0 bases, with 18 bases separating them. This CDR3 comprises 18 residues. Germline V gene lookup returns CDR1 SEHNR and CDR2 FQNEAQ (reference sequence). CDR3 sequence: CASSLGIIRSGVNTEAFF. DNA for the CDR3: TGTGCCAGCAGCTTAGGAATTATCCGAAGTGGGGTGAACACTGAAGCTTTCTTT.

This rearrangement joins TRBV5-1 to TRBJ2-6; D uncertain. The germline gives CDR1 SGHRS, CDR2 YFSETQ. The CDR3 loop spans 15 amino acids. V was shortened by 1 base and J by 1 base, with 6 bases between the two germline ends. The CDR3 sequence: CASSLTVSGANVLTF. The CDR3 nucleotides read TGCGCCAGCAGCTTGACCGTTTCTGGGGCCAACGTCCTGACTTTC.

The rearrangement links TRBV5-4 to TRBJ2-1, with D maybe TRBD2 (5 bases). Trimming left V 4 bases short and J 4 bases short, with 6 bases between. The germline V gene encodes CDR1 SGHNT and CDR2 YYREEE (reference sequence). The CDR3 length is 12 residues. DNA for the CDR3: TGTGCCAGCAGCCGGGGTTACAATGAGCAGTTCTTC. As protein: CASSRGYNEQFF.